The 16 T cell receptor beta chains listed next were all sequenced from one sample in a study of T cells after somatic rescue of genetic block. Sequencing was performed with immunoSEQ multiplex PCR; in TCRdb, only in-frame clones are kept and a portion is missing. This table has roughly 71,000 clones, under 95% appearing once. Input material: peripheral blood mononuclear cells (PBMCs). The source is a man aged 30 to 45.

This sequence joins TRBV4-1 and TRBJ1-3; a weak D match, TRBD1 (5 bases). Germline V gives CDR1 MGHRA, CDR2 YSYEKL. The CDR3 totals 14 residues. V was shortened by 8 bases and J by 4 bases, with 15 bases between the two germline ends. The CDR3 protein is CASSGPGRGNTIYF. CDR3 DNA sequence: TGCGCCAGCTCGGGGCCAGGGCGGGGAAACACCATATATTTT.

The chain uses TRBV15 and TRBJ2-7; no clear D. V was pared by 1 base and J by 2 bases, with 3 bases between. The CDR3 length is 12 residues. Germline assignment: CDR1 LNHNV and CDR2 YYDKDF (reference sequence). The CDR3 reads CATSRVPYEQYF. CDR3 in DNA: TGTGCCACCAGCAGAGTCCCCTACGAGCAGTACTTC.

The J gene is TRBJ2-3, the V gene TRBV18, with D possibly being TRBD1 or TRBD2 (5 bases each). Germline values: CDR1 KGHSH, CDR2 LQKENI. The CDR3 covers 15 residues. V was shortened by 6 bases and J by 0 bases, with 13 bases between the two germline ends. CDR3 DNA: TGTGCCAGCTCGGGAGAGACAGCAAGCACAGATACGCAGTATTTT. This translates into CASSGETASTDTQYF.

Here the CDR3 reads CASSRGTSGVSSYNEQFF. The CDR3 nucleotides read TGTGCCAGCAGCCGCGGGACTAGCGGGGTTAGCTCCTACAATGAGCAGTTCTTC. This chain uses TRBV14 with TRBJ2-1; 13 bases align to TRBD2. The CDR3 spans 18 residues. V lost 4 bases, J lost 0 bases, and 6 bases stayed unmatched. Germline loops: CDR1 SGHDN, CDR2 FVKESK.

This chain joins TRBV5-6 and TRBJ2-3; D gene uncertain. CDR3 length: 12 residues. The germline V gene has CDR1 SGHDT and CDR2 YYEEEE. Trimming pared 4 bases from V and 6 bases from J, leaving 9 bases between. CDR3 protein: CASSTLSDTQYF. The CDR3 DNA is TGTGCCAGCAGCACACTTTCGGATACGCAGTATTTT.

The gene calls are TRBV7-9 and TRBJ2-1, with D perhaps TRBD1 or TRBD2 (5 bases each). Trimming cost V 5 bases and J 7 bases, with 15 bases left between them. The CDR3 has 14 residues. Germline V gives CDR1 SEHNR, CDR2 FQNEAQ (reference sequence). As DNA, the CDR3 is TGTGCCAGCAGCCTCCTGGTTGAGGGGAATGAGCAGTTCTTC. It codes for CASSLLVEGNEQFF.

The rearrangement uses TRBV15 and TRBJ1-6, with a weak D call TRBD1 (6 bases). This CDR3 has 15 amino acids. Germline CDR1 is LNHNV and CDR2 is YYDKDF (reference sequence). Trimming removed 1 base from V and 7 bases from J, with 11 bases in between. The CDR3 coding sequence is TGTGCCACCAGCAGAGTAATCCAGGGGAATTCACCCCTCCACTTT. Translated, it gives CATSRVIQGNSPLHF.

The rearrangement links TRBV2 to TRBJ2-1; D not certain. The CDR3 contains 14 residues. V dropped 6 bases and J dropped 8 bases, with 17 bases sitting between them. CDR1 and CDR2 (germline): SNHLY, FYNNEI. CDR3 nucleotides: TGTGCCAGCAGAGTGGCTTCCCAGTCAGATGAGCAGTTCTTC. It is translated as CASRVASQSDEQFF.

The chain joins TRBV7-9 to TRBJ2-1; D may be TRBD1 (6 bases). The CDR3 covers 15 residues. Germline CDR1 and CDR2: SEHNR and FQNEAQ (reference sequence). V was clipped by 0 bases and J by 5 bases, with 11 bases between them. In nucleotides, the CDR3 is TGTGCCAGCAGCTTAGCGTTAGGACAGAACAATGAGCAGTTCTTC. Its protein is CASSLALGQNNEQFF.

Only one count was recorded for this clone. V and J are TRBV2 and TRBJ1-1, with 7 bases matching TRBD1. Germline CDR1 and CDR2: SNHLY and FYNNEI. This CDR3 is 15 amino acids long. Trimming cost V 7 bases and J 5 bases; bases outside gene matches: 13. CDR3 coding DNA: TGTGCCAGCATCAGGGGAAGGGGGCGCGGGACTGAAGCTTTCTTT. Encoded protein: CASIRGRGRGTEAFF.

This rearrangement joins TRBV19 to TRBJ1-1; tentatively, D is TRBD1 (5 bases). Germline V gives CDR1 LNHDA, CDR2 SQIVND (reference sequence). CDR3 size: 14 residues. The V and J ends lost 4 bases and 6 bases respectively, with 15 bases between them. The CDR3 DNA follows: TGTGCCAGTAGTAAAACGGGGGTTCAGGCTGAAGCTTTCTTT. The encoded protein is CASSKTGVQAEAFF.

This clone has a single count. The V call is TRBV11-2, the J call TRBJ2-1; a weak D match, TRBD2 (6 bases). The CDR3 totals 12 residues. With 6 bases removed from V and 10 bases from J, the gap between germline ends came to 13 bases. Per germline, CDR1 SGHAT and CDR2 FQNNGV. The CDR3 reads CASSPARGEQFF. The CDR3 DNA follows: TGTGCCAGCAGTCCTGCCCGGGGGGAGCAGTTCTTC.

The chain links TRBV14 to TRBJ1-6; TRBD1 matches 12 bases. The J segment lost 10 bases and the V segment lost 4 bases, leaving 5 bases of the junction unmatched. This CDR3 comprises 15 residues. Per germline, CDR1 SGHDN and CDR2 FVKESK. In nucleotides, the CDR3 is TGTGCCAGCAGCCTTCCCGGGACAGGGGGCTCACCCCTCCACTTT. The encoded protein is CASSLPGTGGSPLHF. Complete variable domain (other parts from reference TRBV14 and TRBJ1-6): EAGVTQFPSHSVIEKGQTVTLRCDPISGHDNLYWYRRVMGKEIKFLLHFVKESKQDESGMPNNRFLAERTGGTYSTLKVQPAELEDSGVYFCASSLPGTGGSPLHFGNGTRLTVT.

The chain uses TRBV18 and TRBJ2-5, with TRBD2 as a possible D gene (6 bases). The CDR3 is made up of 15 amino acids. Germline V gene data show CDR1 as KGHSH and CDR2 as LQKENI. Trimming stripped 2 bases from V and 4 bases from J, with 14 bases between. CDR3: CASSPYSGVRETQYF. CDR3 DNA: TGTGCCAGCTCACCATATTCGGGGGTGAGAGAGACCCAGTACTTC.

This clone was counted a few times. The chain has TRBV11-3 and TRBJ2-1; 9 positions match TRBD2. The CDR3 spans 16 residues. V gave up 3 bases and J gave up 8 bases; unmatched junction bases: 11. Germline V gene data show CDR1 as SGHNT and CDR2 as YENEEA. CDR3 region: CASSLGSGGRNDEQFF. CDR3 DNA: TGTGCCAGCAGCTTGGGTAGCGGGGGACGAAACGATGAGCAGTTCTTC. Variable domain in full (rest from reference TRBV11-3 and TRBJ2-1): EAGVVQSPRYKIIEKKQPVAFWCNPISGHNTLYWYLQNLGQGPELLIRYENEEAVDDSQLPKDRFSAERLKGVDSTLKIQPAELGDSAVYLCASSLGSGGRNDEQFFGPGTRLTVL.

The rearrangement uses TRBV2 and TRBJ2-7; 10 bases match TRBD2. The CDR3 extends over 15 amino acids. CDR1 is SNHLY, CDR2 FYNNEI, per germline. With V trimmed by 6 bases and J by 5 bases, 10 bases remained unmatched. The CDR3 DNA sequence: TGTGCCAGCAGGACCAAGCGGGGGGGCAGCAACGAGCAGTACTTC. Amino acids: CASRTKRGGSNEQYF.